This record looks at one T cell receptor beta chain sequence and its context. Time point of the sample: blood 4 weeks post-SBRT, at nephrectomy. Treatment denoted: 15 Gy SBRT to primary tumor, nephrectomy 4 weeks later. Profiling relied on immunoSEQ multiplex PCR, and the TCRdb table lists in-frame clones only, not all of them. The table has tens of thousands of clones, about 85% seen once. This sample stems from a study of radiation and T cells in renal cell carcinoma. The CDR3 contains 16 residues. Germline CDR1 SGHRS, CDR2 YFSETQ. The V and J ends lost 0 bases and 5 bases respectively, with 17 bases between them.

The sequencing here drew on blood, taken from a patient whose treatment included radiotherapy and nephrectomy. This TCR derives from a man aged 50-59 years with renal cell carcinoma. The V gene is TRBV5-1, the J gene TRBJ1-1; maybe TRBD1 (5 bases). CDR3 residues: CASSLVWRGSRTEAFF. The CDR3 nucleotides read TGCGCCAGCAGCTTGGTATGGAGGGGCTCTCGAACTGAAGCTTTCTTT.